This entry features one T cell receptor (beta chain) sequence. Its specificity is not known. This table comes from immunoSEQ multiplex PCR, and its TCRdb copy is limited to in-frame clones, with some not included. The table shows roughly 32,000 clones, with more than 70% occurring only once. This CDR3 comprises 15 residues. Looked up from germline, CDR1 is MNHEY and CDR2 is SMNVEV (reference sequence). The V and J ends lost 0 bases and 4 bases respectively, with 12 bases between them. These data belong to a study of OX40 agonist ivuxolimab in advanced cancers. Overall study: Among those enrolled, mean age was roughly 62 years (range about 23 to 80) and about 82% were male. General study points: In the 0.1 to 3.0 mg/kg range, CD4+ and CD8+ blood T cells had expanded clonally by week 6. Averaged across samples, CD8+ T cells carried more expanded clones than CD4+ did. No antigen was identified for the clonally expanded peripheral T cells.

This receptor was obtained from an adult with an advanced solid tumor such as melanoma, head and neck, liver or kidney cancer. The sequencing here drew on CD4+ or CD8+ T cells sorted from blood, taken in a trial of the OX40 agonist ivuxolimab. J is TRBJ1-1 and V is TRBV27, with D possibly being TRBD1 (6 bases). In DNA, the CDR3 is TGTGCCAGCAGTTTATCGCTCGGGGGCCGCACTGAAGCTTTCTTT. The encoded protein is CASSLSLGGRTEAFF.